Only one count was recorded for the clone carrying this T cell receptor beta chain. Its target is unknown. The second PCR ran roughly 6 to 12 cycles with a sample-barcoded 5' primer and J-beta primers. TCRdb ran MiXCR on the 5' RACE reads and lists one entry per CDR3 protein. The sample records around 800,000 distinct CDR3 sequences, about 53% being singletons. The data were obtained in a study of blood T cells in healthy people across ages. The study's findings and limits: Fewer expanded clones and more diversity marked long-lived versus aged donors. Significant beta diversity loss was already apparent by age about 39, declining roughly linearly. Naive T cell percentage and TCR beta diversity correlated strongly.

Losses at the gene ends were 7 bases for V and 0 bases for J; bases not matched to a gene: 12. The CDR3 runs 16 residues. CDR1 and CDR2 (germline): SNHLY, FYNNEI. Input material: blood. The rearrangement links TRBV2 to TRBJ2-7, with 7 nucleotides matching TRBD2. The sequence derives from a man aged 80 or over in good health. The CDR3 is CASTLGGQRSSYEQYF. In nucleotides, the CDR3 is TGTGCCAGCACTCTGGGAGGGCAGCGGAGCTCCTACGAGCAGTACTTC.